This TCR beta chain was found in a study of T-cell reconstitution after alpha-beta-depleted transplantation in children. V was cut by 0 bases and J by 0 bases, with 3 bases left in between. CDR3 length: 14 residues. CDR1 is LGHNA and CDR2 is YNFKEQ in the germline V gene. It was with unique molecular identifiers that the TCRbeta library was prepared. TCRdb independently ran MiXCR on the PCR reads; one entry per CDR3 protein. The data show roughly 90,000 distinct CDR3 sequences, over 9% seen once. This clonotype was counted at least ten times. This TCR derives from a human donor who donated a stem cell graft to a child with inherited bone marrow failure. The V gene is TRBV4-2, the J gene TRBJ1-3, with D unclear. The sample was PBMCs from the stem cell graft donor, taken from the stem cell graft. The CDR3 here is CASSQESSGNTIYF. The CDR3 DNA reads TGTGCCAGCAGCCAAGAATCCTCTGGAAACACCATATATTTT.